Presented here are 31 T cell receptor beta chains from one specimen sequenced in a study of cytomegalovirus exposure and HLA in healthy donors. 60 Vbeta and 13 Jbeta primers were used in PCR. Sequencing used immunoSEQ multiplex PCR; TCRdb keeps in-frame clones, though not all of them. The sample consists of about 120,000 clones, roughly 83% of them appearing once. Specimen: PBMCs. The receptor set was obtained from a woman aged 18-35 years in good health and CMV-seropositive.

This sequence joins TRBV19 and TRBJ2-3; D ambiguous. Germline CDR1 is LNHDA and CDR2 is SQIVND (reference sequence). Trimming stripped 4 bases from V and 0 bases from J, with 8 bases between. This CDR3 contains 14 residues. CDR3 residues: CASSTSTSTDTQYF. The CDR3 DNA is TGTGCCAGTAGTACCTCCACTAGCACAGATACGCAGTATTTT.

This clone was recorded only once. The V call is TRBV10-1, the J call TRBJ2-3; 8 bases line up with TRBD2. Germline CDR1 and CDR2: WNHNN and SYGVQD (reference sequence). V shed 5 bases and J 4 bases; nucleotides not matched to a gene: 5. This CDR3 is 14 amino acids long. Written as DNA, the CDR3 is TGCGCCAGCAGTAGTAGCGGGAAGGCAGATACGCAGTATTTT. This codes for CASSSSGKADTQYF.

This clone showed up just a few times. Mismatch with germline at one junction end may stem from a read error. The V call is TRBV7-9, the J call TRBJ2-6; maybe TRBD1 (6 bases). This CDR3 contains 16 residues. CDR1 is SEHNR, CDR2 FQNEAQ, per germline (reference sequence). In DNA form, the CDR3 reads TGTTCCAGCAGCTTAGCACAGGGAACTGGGGCCAACGTCCTGACTTTC. This translates into CSSSLAQGTGANVLTF.

This clone was counted between two and nine times. The J gene is TRBJ1-2, the V gene TRBV9; TRBD1 might be the D (5 bases). This CDR3 is 15 amino acids long. V was clipped by 0 bases and J by 6 bases, with 15 bases between them. Germline CDR1 SGDLS, CDR2 YYNGEE. The CDR3 nucleotides read TGTGCCAGCAGCGTAGTAGCAGGGTATAGAGATGGCTACACCTTC. It yields the protein CASSVVAGYRDGYTF.

The chain links TRBV7-2 to TRBJ2-3; maybe TRBD2 (6 bases). The length of the CDR3 is 15 residues. Per the germline V gene, CDR1 is SGHTA and CDR2 is FQGNSA. Trimming removed 3 bases from V and 0 bases from J, with 10 bases in between. CDR3 coding DNA: TGTGCCAGCAGCTTCTTAGCGGATAGCACAGATACGCAGTATTTT. It specifies CASSFLADSTDTQYF.

The rearrangement links TRBV6-1 to TRBJ1-5; 7 nucleotides agree with TRBD1. CDR1 is MNHNS and CDR2 is SASEGT in the germline V gene. CDR3 size: 15 residues. V gave up 6 bases and J gave up 10 bases; unmatched junction bases: 15. The CDR3 protein is CASREQEYDRVPQHF. The DNA for the CDR3 is TGTGCCAGCAGGGAACAGGAATATGACAGGGTCCCCCAGCATTTT.

The rearrangement joins TRBV6-5 to TRBJ1-5; 7 bases line up with TRBD1. The CDR3 is made up of 15 amino acids. CDR1 is MNHEY, CDR2 SVGAGI, per germline. The junction had 3 bases not matched to a gene; V was cut back by 4 bases and J by 0 bases. CDR3 in amino acids: CASSWAGGSNQPQHF. CDR3 nucleotide sequence: TGTGCCAGCAGTTGGGCAGGGGGTAGCAATCAGCCCCAGCATTTT.

The chain has TRBV19 and TRBJ1-1; D ambiguous. Trimming took 3 bases from V and 0 from J, leaving 14 bases between them. Looked up from germline, CDR1 is LNHDA and CDR2 is SQIVND (reference sequence). The CDR3 totals 16 residues. This chain's CDR3 is CASSITDLNLNTEAFF. The DNA of the CDR3 is TGTGCCAGTAGTATTACAGATCTTAACTTGAACACTGAAGCTTTCTTT.

The chain joins TRBV7-3 to TRBJ1-1, with TRBD1 matching over 9 bases. Germline CDR1 SGHTA, CDR2 FQGTGA. The CDR3 is 13 residues long. The trim removed 4 bases at V and 3 bases at J, leaving 0 bases unmatched. CDR3: CASSWTGDTEAFF. The CDR3 DNA reads TGTGCCAGCAGCTGGACAGGGGACACTGAAGCTTTCTTT.

The chain combines TRBV2 with TRBJ2-5, with D possibly being TRBD1 (6 bases). The V gene lost 3 bases and the J gene lost 5 bases, with 13 bases spanning the gap. The CDR3 runs 14 residues. Germline CDR1 SNHLY, CDR2 FYNNEI. CDR3 DNA: TGTGCCAGCAGTGATGGCAGGGGTATGGAGACCCAGTACTTC. This translates into CASSDGRGMETQYF.

The chain links TRBV27 to TRBJ2-7, with TRBD2 matching 11 bases. Germline loops: CDR1 MNHEY, CDR2 SMNVEV (reference sequence). This CDR3 spans 16 amino acids. With V trimmed by 8 bases and J by 2 bases, 11 bases remained unmatched. This CDR3 reads CASRGLAGGPTYEQYF. CDR3 nucleotides: TGTGCCAGCCGAGGGCTAGCGGGAGGTCCCACCTACGAGCAGTACTTC.

V usage is TRBV5-6 and J usage is TRBJ2-2; tentatively, D is TRBD1 (6 bases). This CDR3 has 14 residues. V shed 3 bases and J shed 6 bases, with 12 bases lying between them. Germline values: CDR1 SGHDT, CDR2 YYEEEE. CDR3 bases: TGTGCCAGCAGCTCGATACAGGGCCCCGGGGAGCTGTTTTTT. As protein: CASSSIQGPGELFF.

CDR3 sequence (DNA): TGTGCCAGCAGCTTCATGCCCAGCGCCAACAATGAGCAGTTCTTC. Protein: CASSFMPSANNEQFF. The chain couples TRBV7-3 to TRBJ2-1; no clear D. Germline-derived CDR1 and CDR2 are SGHTA and FQGTGA. The ends were cut back, 3 bases at V and 5 bases at J, with 14 bases in the middle. This CDR3 contains 15 residues. The variable domain in full, with the rest retrieved from reference TRBV7-3 and TRBJ2-1, is GAGVSQTPSNKVTEKGKYVELRCDPISGHTALYWYRQSLGQGPEFLIYFQGTGAADDSGLPNDRFFAVRPEGSVSTLKIQRTERGDSAVYLCASSFMPSANNEQFFGPGTRLTVL.

The CDR3 bases are TGTGCCATCAGTGGCGACAGGGGTCCCACAGATACGCAGTATTTT. This codes for CAISGDRGPTDTQYF. The chain has TRBV10-3 and TRBJ2-3, with 8 bases that match TRBD1. V dropped 4 bases and J dropped 2; count of bases not matched to a gene: 5. The length of the CDR3 is 15 residues. The germline CDR1 and CDR2 sequences are ENHRY and SYGVKD.

This clone was counted only a few times. This chain links TRBV10-3 with TRBJ2-5; 9 bases are shared with TRBD1. Germline CDR1 reads ENHRY; CDR2 reads SYGVKD. The CDR3 has 13 residues. Trimming cost V 10 bases and J 5 bases; bases outside gene matches: 8. CDR3 nucleotides: TGTGCCACTTCAGGGACAGGGCTGGAGACCCAGTACTTC. This translates into CATSGTGLETQYF.

Comment on this clone: Other DNA sequences in the same sample also yield this CDR3. The genes are TRBV9 and TRBJ2-3; D gene ambiguous. Trimming pared 3 bases from V and 2 bases from J, leaving 4 bases between. CDR1 SGDLS and CDR2 YYNGEE come from the germline V gene. This CDR3 has 12 residues. CDR3 in amino acids: CASSASTDTQYF. The CDR3 DNA is TGTGCCAGCAGCGCCTCCACAGATACGCAGTATTTT.

The V and J genes are TRBV4-2 and TRBJ2-3; a weak D match, TRBD2 (5 bases). CDR1 is LGHNA and CDR2 is YNFKEQ in the germline V gene. Trimming pared 3 bases from V and 0 bases from J, leaving 19 bases between. The CDR3 sequence is 18 residues long. CDR3 nucleotides: TGTGCCAGCAGCCAGTCTCGCCCTAGCATAGCTAGCACAGATACGCAGTATTTT. Its protein is CASSQSRPSIASTDTQYF.

The rearrangement links TRBV21-1 to TRBJ2-2; the table assigns TRBD2, which was not confirmed against the DNA. TRBV21-1 is reported as a pseudogene. The CDR3 is 17 residues long. This chain's CDR3 is CASMRTSGRWRTGELFF. CDR3 in DNA: TGTGCCAGCATGAGGACTAGCGGGAGATGGCGCACCGGGGAGCTGTTTTTT.

The V and J genes are TRBV21-1 and TRBJ2-3; the D call in the table, TRBD2, was not verified against the DNA. TRBV21-1 is annotated as a pseudogene. The CDR3 runs 19 residues. The CDR3 nucleotides are TGTGCCAGCAGGCCGCCGGACTATACTAGCGGGACGGAATCAGATACGCAGTATTTT. This encodes CASRPPDYTSGTESDTQYF.

The chain combines TRBV28 with TRBJ2-5; perhaps TRBD2 as D (7 bases). With the DNA end fitting TRBJ2-7 better, the J assignment may be wrong. This CDR3 is 14 amino acids long. Germline V gene sequence: CDR1 MDHEN, CDR2 SYDVKM. This CDR3 is CASSGGDTYYEQYF. CDR3 bases: TGTGCCAGCAGTGGGGGGGACACTTACTACGAGCAGTACTTC.

This chain joins TRBV19 and TRBJ2-7, with D maybe TRBD1 (5 bases). CDR1 is LNHDA and CDR2 is SQIVND in the germline V gene (reference sequence). V gave up 4 bases and J gave up 0 bases, with 10 bases separating them. This CDR3 has 14 residues. This chain's CDR3 is CASSTTGDSYEQYF. In DNA, the CDR3 is TGTGCCAGTAGTACCACAGGCGACTCCTACGAGCAGTACTTC.

V gene TRBV9 combines with J gene TRBJ2-7; TRBD2 might be the D (6 bases). Germline-derived CDR1 and CDR2 are SGDLS and YYNGEE. The CDR3 sequence is 15 residues long. Trimming cost V 0 bases and J 2 bases, with 12 bases left between them. CDR3 region: CASSVAAGPTYEQYF. The DNA for the CDR3 is TGTGCCAGCAGCGTAGCGGCGGGACCGACCTACGAGCAGTACTTC.

The chain's CDR3 is CASSLDRGTLEQYF. The DNA for the CDR3 is TGCGCCAGCAGCTTGGACAGGGGAACGTTAGAGCAGTACTTC. The chain employs TRBV5-1 and TRBJ2-7; TRBD1 matches at 7 bases. Trimming took 0 bases from V and 7 from J; bases not matched to a gene: 7. Germline CDR1 reads SGHRS; CDR2 reads YFSETQ. This CDR3 comprises 14 residues. Looking up the rest from reference TRBV5-1 and TRBJ2-7 gives the full variable domain: KAGVTQTPRYLIKTRGQQVTLSCSPISGHRSVSWYQQTPGQGLQFLFEYFSETQRNKGNFPGRFSGRQFSNSRSEMNVSTLELGDSALYLCASSLDRGTLEQYFGPGTRLTVT.

The chain links TRBV10-3 to TRBJ2-5; 9 bases line up with TRBD2. Germline V gives CDR1 ENHRY, CDR2 SYGVKD. The CDR3 totals 16 residues. Trimming took 5 bases from V and 5 from J; bases not matched to a gene: 12. The CDR3 loop reads CAISKVAGEAGETQYF. DNA for the CDR3: TGTGCCATCAGTAAAGTAGCGGGAGAGGCGGGGGAGACCCAGTACTTC.

The chain joins TRBV5-1 to TRBJ2-1; tentatively, D is TRBD2 (6 bases). The CDR3 covers 15 residues. In germline, CDR1 is SGHRS, CDR2 YFSETQ. V was shortened by 4 bases and J by 5 bases, with 16 bases between the two germline ends. The CDR3 here is CASSGGWGDHNEQFF. The CDR3 region has the DNA TGCGCCAGCAGCGGGGGGTGGGGGGACCACAATGAGCAGTTCTTC.

This clone was detected once. The chain uses TRBV11-3 and TRBJ1-1; TRBD1 matches 9 bases. CDR1 is SGHNT, CDR2 YENEEA, per germline. This CDR3 is built from 15 residues. V shed 5 bases, J shed 1 base, and the junction held 5 bases outside the gene matches. The CDR3 spells CASSPGQGRNTEAFF. Here the CDR3 DNA reads TGTGCCAGCAGCCCCGGACAGGGGCGGAACACTGAAGCTTTCTTT. The full variable domain, rest sourced from reference TRBV11-3 and TRBJ1-1, is EAGVVQSPRYKIIEKKQPVAFWCNPISGHNTLYWYLQNLGQGPELLIRYENEEAVDDSQLPKDRFSAERLKGVDSTLKIQPAELGDSAVYLCASSPGQGRNTEAFFGQGTRLTVV.

J is TRBJ2-5 and V is TRBV5-1; 11 bases align to TRBD2. The CDR3 covers 17 residues. Per germline, CDR1 SGHRS and CDR2 YFSETQ. V shed 0 bases and J 5 bases; nucleotides not matched to a gene: 9. CDR3 DNA: TGCGCCAGCAGCTTGGCCCTTCAACTAGCGGGAGAGGAGACCCAGTACTTC. Translation: CASSLALQLAGEETQYF.

The chain recombines TRBV5-8 with TRBJ2-1, with D tentatively TRBD2 (6 bases). V gave up 4 bases and J gave up 4 bases, with 15 bases separating them. Germline V gene data show CDR1 as SGHTS and CDR2 as YDEGEE. This CDR3 has 15 amino acids. The CDR3 protein is CASSLGGKEYNEQFF. CDR3 nucleotide sequence: TGTGCCAGCAGCCTTGGCGGGAAGGAATACAATGAGCAGTTCTTC.

The genes are TRBV13 and TRBJ2-5, with 11 positions matching TRBD1. CDR3 size: 16 residues. Germline-derived CDR1 and CDR2 are PRHDT and FYEKMQ (reference sequence). V lost 6 bases, J lost 5 bases, and 11 bases stayed unmatched. DNA of the CDR3: TGTGCCAGCAGTCGAGAACCGGGACAGGGGGGGGAGACCCAGTACTTC. Its protein product is CASSREPGQGGETQYF.

The V call is TRBV9, the J call TRBJ2-1, with TRBD2 matching 10 bases. The CDR3 sequence is 15 residues long. Germline-derived CDR1 and CDR2 are SGDLS and YYNGEE. V was clipped by 3 bases and J by 2 bases; unmatched bases: 2. The CDR3 coding sequence is TGTGCCAGCAGCGAGAGCGGGGGGGCCTACAATGAGCAGTTCTTC. Encoded protein: CASSESGGAYNEQFF.

The V and J genes are TRBV19 and TRBJ2-2; TRBD1 aligns across 7 bases. The V gene end was trimmed by 3 bases and the J gene end by 3 bases; junction bases not matched to a gene: 10. CDR3 size: 17 residues. Germline V gene sequence: CDR1 LNHDA, CDR2 SQIVND (reference sequence). CDR3 nucleotides: TGTGCCAGTAGTATTGTGAGTGGGACAGATTACACCGGGGAGCTGTTTTTT. Translating gives CASSIVSGTDYTGELFF.